The next 19 T cell receptor beta chains were all read from a single sample in a study of technical replicates of blood from a handful of donors. Assay: immunoSEQ multiplex PCR; the TCRdb copy retains only in-frame clones and omits some. The sample lists tens of thousands of clones; roughly 91% were seen once. Sample: T cells isolated from PBMCs. The receptors derive from a human donor in good health.

In its sample, this clone was seen once. V is TRBV4-3 and J is TRBJ2-2; 8 bases line up with TRBD1. Trimming took 4 bases from V and 3 from J; bases not matched to a gene: 4. The CDR3 sequence is 15 residues long. The germline CDR1 and CDR2 sequences are LGHNA and YSLEER. CDR3 sequence: CASSLGQGDTGELFF. CDR3 in DNA: TGCGCCAGCAGCCTCGGACAGGGTGACACCGGGGAGCTGTTTTTT.

In the case of this clone: A junction end diverges from the germline sequence, so it may reflect a read error. This chain links TRBV28 with TRBJ2-7, with TRBD2 matching over 9 bases. CDR1 and CDR2 (germline): MDHEN, SYDVKM. The CDR3 is 13 amino acids. The CDR3 bases are TGTGCCAGCACCCGGACTAGCGTGTCGCCTAATGACTTC. It is translated as CASTRTSVSPNDF.

V and J are TRBV6-4 and TRBJ2-6, with 8 bases identical to TRBD1. Germline-derived CDR1 and CDR2 are MRHNA and SNTAGT. The CDR3 has 14 amino acids. The ends lost 4 bases at V and 4 bases at J; junction bases unmatched: 0. CDR3 DNA: TGTGCCAGCAGTGGGACAGGGGGGGCCAACGTCCTGACTTTC. The encoded protein is CASSGTGGANVLTF.

This chain links TRBV15 with TRBJ2-7, with D possibly TRBD2 on 6 matching bases. Per germline, CDR1 LNHNV and CDR2 YYDKDF (reference sequence). Between the trimmed V and J ends, which lost 6 bases and 3 bases, there was a span of 12 bases. This CDR3 spans 13 amino acids. The CDR3 loop reads CATRGGGSYEQYF. The CDR3 nucleotides read TGTGCCACCAGGGGGGGAGGAAGCTACGAGCAGTACTTC.

V is TRBV5-4 and J is TRBJ2-7, with D possibly being TRBD1 (6 bases). With 2 bases removed from V and 0 bases from J, the gap between germline ends came to 12 bases. Germline V CDR1 and CDR2: SGHNT, YYREEE (reference sequence). This CDR3 has 15 amino acids. CDR3 bases: TGTGCCAGCAGCTTCGGACAGCGTAGCTCCTACGAGCAGTACTTC. Translated, it gives CASSFGQRSSYEQYF.

About this clone: One end of the junction is discordant with germline, which a read error may explain. The DNA of the CDR3 is TGTGCCAGCAGTAATGCCTTACAAAATCACTTC. Translation gives CASSNALQNHF. The chain recombines TRBV28 with TRBJ2-5; no clear D. Germline V gene lookup returns CDR1 MDHEN and CDR2 SYDVKM. CDR3 length: 11 amino acids. Full variable domain (rest looked up from reference TRBV28 and TRBJ2-5): DVKVTQSSRYLVKRTGEKVFLECVQDMDHENMFWYRQDPGLGLRLIYFSYDVKMKEKGDIPEGYSVSREKKERFSLILESASTNQTSMYLCASSNALQNHFGPGTRLLVL.

This clone was observed a single time. The V gene is TRBV4-1, the J gene TRBJ2-7; D might be TRBD1 (6 bases). V lost 3 bases to trimming and J lost 2 bases, with 14 bases between them. Germline-derived CDR1 and CDR2 are MGHRA and YSYEKL. The CDR3 totals 15 residues. The CDR3 bases are TGCGCCAGCAGCCACGTCGGACAGCTACCCTACGAGCAGTACTTC. The encoded protein is CASSHVGQLPYEQYF.

This rearrangement joins TRBV7-3 to TRBJ2-3; 7 bases align to TRBD2. Trimming cost V 2 bases and J 3 bases; bases outside gene matches: 8. The CDR3 is 16 amino acids. Germline lookup yields CDR1 SGHTA and CDR2 FQGTGA. The CDR3 loop is CASSLYGGSLTDTQYF. CDR3 DNA sequence: TGTGCCAGCAGCTTATATGGCGGGAGTCTTACAGATACGCAGTATTTT.

This chain uses TRBV30 with TRBJ2-2; TRBD1 matches at 8 bases. The CDR3 is 14 residues long. Trimming cost V 5 bases and J 0 bases; bases outside gene matches: 2. The V gene's germline CDR1 is GTSNPN and CDR2 SVGIG (reference sequence). The DNA of the CDR3 is TGTGCCTGGCAGACAGGGGCGAACACCGGGGAGCTGTTTTTT. This translates into CAWQTGANTGELFF.

The chain has TRBV4-1 and TRBJ1-3; weak D call: TRBD1 (5 bases). V shed 3 bases and J shed 4 bases, with 13 bases lying between them. CDR3 length: 15 amino acids. Germline CDR1 and CDR2: MGHRA and YSYEKL. CDR3 bases: TGCGCCAGCAGCCATAACCAGGACATGGGAAACACCATATATTTT. Translation: CASSHNQDMGNTIYF.

The V call is TRBV7-6, the J call TRBJ2-1; 12 bases fit TRBD2. CDR1 and CDR2 from the germline V gene are SGHVS and FNYEAQ. This CDR3 has 14 residues. With 8 bases clipped from V and 6 bases from J, the junction kept 5 bases outside the gene matches. CDR3 nucleotides: TGTGCCAGCGACCCTAGCGGGAGGGCCAATGAGCAGTTCTTC. It is translated as CASDPSGRANEQFF.

The chain joins TRBV11-2 to TRBJ2-7; perhaps TRBD1 as D (6 bases). V lost 4 bases, J lost 4 bases, and 17 bases lay in between. Per the germline V gene, CDR1 is SGHAT and CDR2 is FQNNGV. The CDR3 runs to 15 residues. The CDR3 region is CASSSLDSALYEQYF. The CDR3 coding sequence is TGTGCCAGCAGCTCCTTGGACAGCGCCCTTTACGAGCAGTACTTC.

The chain joins TRBV7-8 to TRBJ1-5; 7 bases fit TRBD1. Germline trimming cut 3 bases from V and 3 bases from J; bases unmatched to any gene: 5. The CDR3 is made up of 15 amino acids. Germline V gives CDR1 SGHVS, CDR2 FQNEAQ. The chain's CDR3 is CASSFGRGSNQPQHF. The CDR3 DNA sequence: TGTGCCAGCAGCTTCGGCAGGGGGTCCAATCAGCCCCAGCATTTT.

The V call is TRBV5-6, the J call TRBJ2-7, with D tentatively TRBD2 (6 bases). V was pared by 4 bases and J by 3 bases, with 20 bases between. CDR1 is SGHDT, CDR2 YYEEEE, per germline. This CDR3 has 16 residues. The CDR3 DNA sequence: TGTGCCAGCAGCCTGGGCGGGGAGCCTCTTTTCTACGAGCAGTACTTC. Translating gives CASSLGGEPLFYEQYF.

This clone was detected only once. This chain joins TRBV5-8 and TRBJ1-2; TRBD1 matches 10 bases. Looked up from germline, CDR1 is SGHTS and CDR2 is YDEGEE. The CDR3 is 17 amino acids. Trimming cost V 2 bases and J 0 bases; bases outside gene matches: 7. The CDR3 reads CASSFDLGQGANYGYTF. Written as DNA, the CDR3 is TGTGCCAGCAGCTTTGATTTAGGACAGGGGGCTAACTATGGCTACACCTTC.

The chain is built from TRBV19 and TRBJ1-5, with 7 bases identical to TRBD1. J was trimmed by 4 bases and V by 5 bases; bases with no gene match: 11. This CDR3 has 16 amino acids. Germline CDR1 is LNHDA and CDR2 is SQIVND (reference sequence). CDR3 coding DNA: TGTGCCAGTAGTTCGCCAGGACAGGCAAGGAATCAGCCCCAGCATTTT. As protein: CASSSPGQARNQPQHF.

The genes are TRBV25-1 and TRBJ2-3; 8 nucleotides line up with TRBD2. J gave up 9 bases and V 7 bases, and 18 bases lay outside the gene matches. The germline gives CDR1 MGHDK, CDR2 SYGVNS. There are 16 residues in the CDR3. The CDR3, as DNA: TGTGCCAGCACGGCGGGAGGCCGCGGGGGTTCTAGAACGCAGTATTTT. Its translation: CASTAGGRGGSRTQYF.

The chain is built from TRBV5-1 and TRBJ2-7, with 7 bases aligning to TRBD1. The CDR3 consists of 17 residues. The junction had 9 bases not matched to a gene; V was cut back by 0 bases and J by 0 bases. Germline V gene data show CDR1 as SGHRS and CDR2 as YFSETQ. CDR3 nucleotide sequence: TGCGCCAGCAGCTTGGCCCCCGACAGGGCCTTCTCCTACGAGCAGTACTTC. Translated, it gives CASSLAPDRAFSYEQYF. The full variable domain, its missing parts supplied by reference TRBV5-1 and TRBJ2-7, is KAGVTQTPRYLIKTRGQQVTLSCSPISGHRSVSWYQQTPGQGLQFLFEYFSETQRNKGNFPGRFSGRQFSNSRSEMNVSTLELGDSALYLCASSLAPDRAFSYEQYFGPGTRLTVT.

The chain uses TRBV4-3 and TRBJ1-2; possible D gene TRBD1, 5 bases. The CDR3 runs 15 residues. Germline V gene data show CDR1 as LGHNA and CDR2 as YSLEER. The V gene lost 0 bases and the J gene lost 0 bases, with 8 bases spanning the gap. CDR3 nucleotides: TGCGCCAGCAGCCAAGAAGGGGCACCTAACTATGGCTACACCTTC. This codes for CASSQEGAPNYGYTF.